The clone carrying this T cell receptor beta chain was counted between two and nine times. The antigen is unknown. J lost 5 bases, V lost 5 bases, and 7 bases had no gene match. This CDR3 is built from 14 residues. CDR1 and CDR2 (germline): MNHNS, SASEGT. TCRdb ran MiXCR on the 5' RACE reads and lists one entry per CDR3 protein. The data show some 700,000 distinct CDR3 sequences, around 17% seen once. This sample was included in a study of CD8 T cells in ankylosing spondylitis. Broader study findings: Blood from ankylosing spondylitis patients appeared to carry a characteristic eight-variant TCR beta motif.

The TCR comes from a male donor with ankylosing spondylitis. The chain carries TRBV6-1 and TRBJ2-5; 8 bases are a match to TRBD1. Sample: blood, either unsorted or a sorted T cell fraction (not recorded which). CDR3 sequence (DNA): TGTGCCAGCAGTAGCGGACAGGGCATTGAGACCCAGTACTTC. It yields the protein CASSSGQGIETQYF.